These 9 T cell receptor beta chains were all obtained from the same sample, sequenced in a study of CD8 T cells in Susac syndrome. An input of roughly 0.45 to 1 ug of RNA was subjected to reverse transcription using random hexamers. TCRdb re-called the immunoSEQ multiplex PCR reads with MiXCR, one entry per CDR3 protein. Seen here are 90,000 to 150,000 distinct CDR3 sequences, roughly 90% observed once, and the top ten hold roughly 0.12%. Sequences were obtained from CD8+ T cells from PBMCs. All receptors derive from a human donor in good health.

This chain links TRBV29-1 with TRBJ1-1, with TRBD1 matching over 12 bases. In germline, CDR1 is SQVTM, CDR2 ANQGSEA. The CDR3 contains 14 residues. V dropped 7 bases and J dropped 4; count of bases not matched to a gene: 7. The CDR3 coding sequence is TGCAGCGCCCGGGACAGGGGGCTGGGCACTGAAGCTTTCTTT. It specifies CSARDRGLGTEAFF.

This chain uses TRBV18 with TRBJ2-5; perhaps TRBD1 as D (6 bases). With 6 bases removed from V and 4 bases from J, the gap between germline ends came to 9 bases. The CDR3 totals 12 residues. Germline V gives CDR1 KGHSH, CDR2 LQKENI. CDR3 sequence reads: CASSGQRETQYF. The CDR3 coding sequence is TGTGCCAGCTCGGGACAACGAGAGACCCAGTACTTC.

As DNA, the CDR3 is TGTGCCAGCAGTTACCAGGCTGGAGATACGCAGTATTTT. Amino acids: CASSYQAGDTQYF. This chain links TRBV6-2 or TRBV6-3 with TRBJ2-3; D gene uncertain. Trimming cost V 2 bases and J 5 bases, with 8 bases left between them. Germline CDR1 MNHEY, CDR2 SVGEGT. The CDR3 is 13 residues long.

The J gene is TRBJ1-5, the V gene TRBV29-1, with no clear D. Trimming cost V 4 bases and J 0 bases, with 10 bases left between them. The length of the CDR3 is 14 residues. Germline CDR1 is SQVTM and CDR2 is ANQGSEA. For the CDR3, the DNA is TGCAGCGTTGGTTCCTCGAGTAGCAATCAGCCCCAGCATTTT. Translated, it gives CSVGSSSSNQPQHF.

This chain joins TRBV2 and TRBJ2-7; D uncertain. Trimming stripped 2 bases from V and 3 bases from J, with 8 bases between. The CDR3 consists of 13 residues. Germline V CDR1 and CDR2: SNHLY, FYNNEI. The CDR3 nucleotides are TGTGCCAGCAGTGAACAGCCTGGCTACGAGCAGTACTTC. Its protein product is CASSEQPGYEQYF.

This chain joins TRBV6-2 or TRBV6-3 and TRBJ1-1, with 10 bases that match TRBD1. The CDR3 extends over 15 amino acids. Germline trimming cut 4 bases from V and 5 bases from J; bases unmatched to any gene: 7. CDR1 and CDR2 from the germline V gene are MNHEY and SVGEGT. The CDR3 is CASSLPGQGRTEAFF. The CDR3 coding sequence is TGTGCCAGCAGTTTACCGGGACAGGGGCGGACTGAAGCTTTCTTT.

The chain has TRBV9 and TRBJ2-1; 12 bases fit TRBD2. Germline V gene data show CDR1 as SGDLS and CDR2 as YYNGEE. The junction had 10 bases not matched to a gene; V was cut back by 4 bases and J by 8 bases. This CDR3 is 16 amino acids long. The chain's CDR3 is CASSSPLAGGPHEQFF. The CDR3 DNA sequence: TGTGCCAGCAGCTCACCTCTAGCGGGAGGGCCCCATGAGCAGTTCTTC.

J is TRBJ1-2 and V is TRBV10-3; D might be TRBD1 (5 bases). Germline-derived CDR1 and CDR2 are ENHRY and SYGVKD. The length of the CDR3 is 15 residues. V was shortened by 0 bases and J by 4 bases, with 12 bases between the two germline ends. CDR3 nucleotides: TGTGCCATCAGTGAGTCTACAGGAGGGATCTATGGCTACACCTTC. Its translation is CAISESTGGIYGYTF.

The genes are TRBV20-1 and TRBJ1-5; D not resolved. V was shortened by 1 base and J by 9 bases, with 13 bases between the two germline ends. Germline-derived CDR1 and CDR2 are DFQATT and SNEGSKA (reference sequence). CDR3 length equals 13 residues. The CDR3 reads CSARGPGFAPQHF. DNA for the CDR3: TGCAGTGCTAGAGGCCCCGGGTTTGCGCCCCAGCATTTT.